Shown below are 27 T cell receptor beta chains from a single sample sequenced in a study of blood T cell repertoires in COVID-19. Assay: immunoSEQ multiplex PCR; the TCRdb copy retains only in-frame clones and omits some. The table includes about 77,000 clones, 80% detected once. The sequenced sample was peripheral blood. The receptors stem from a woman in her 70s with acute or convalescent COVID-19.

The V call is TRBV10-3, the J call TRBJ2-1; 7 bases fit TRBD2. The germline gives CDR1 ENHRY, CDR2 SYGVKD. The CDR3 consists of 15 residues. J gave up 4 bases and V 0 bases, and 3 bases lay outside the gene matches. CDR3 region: CAISESAGTYNEQFF. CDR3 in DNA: TGTGCCATCAGTGAGTCAGCGGGGACTTACAATGAGCAGTTCTTC.

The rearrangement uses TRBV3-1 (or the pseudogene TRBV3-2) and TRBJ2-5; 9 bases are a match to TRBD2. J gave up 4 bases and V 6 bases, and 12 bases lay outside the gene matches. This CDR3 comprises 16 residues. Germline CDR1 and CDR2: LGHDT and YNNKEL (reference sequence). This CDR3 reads CASSPSKRGAGETQYF. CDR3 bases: TGTGCCAGCAGTCCCTCCAAGCGGGGGGCCGGAGAGACCCAGTACTTC.

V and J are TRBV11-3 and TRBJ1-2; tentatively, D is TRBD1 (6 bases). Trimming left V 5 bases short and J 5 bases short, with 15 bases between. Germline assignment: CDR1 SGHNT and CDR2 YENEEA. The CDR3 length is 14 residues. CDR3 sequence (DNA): TGTGCCAGCAGCCGAACGGGACAAAATTATGGCTACACCTTC. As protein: CASSRTGQNYGYTF.

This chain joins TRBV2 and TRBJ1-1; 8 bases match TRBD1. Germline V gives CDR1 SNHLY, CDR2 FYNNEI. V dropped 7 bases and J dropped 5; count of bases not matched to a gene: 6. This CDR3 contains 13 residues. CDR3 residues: CASNMDRETEAFF. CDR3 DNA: TGTGCCAGCAATATGGACAGGGAAACTGAAGCTTTCTTT.

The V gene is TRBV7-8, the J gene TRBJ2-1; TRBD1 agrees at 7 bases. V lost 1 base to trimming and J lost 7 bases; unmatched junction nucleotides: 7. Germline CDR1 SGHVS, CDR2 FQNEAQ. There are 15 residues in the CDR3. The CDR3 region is CASSLDRGRGNEQFF. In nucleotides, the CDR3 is TGTGCCAGCAGCTTAGACAGGGGCAGGGGGAATGAGCAGTTCTTC.

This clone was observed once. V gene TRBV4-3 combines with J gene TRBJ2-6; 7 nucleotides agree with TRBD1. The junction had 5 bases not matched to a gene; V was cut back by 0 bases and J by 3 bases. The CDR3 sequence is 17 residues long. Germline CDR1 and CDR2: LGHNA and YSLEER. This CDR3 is CASSQESQGDGANVLTF. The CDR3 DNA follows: TGCGCCAGCAGCCAAGAATCCCAGGGGGATGGGGCCAACGTCCTGACTTTC.

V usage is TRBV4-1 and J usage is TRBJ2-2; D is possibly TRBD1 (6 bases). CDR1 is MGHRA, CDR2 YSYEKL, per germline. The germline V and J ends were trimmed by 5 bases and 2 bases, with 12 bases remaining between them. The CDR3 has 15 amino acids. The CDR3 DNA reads TGCGCCAGCAGCGAGTGGACAGATAACACCGGGGAGCTGTTTTTT. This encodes CASSEWTDNTGELFF.

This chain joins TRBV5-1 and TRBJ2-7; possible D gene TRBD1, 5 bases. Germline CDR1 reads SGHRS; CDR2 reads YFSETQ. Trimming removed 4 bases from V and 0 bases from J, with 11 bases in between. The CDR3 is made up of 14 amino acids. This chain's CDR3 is CASSHQTDSYEQYF. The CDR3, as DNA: TGCGCCAGCAGCCACCAGACAGACTCCTACGAGCAGTACTTC.

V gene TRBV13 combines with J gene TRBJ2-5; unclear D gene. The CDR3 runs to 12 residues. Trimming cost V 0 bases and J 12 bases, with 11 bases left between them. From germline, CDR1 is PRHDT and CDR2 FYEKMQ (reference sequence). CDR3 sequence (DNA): TGTGCCAGCAGCTTAGGAGGAGCGACGAAGTACTTC. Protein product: CASSLGGATKYF.

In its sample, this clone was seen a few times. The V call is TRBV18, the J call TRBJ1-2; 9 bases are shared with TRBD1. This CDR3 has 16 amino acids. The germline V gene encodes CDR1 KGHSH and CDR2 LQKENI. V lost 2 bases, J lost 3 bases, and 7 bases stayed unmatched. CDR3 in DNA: TGTGCCAGCTCACCAATGGATGGACAGGGGTACTATGGCTACACCTTC. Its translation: CASSPMDGQGYYGYTF.

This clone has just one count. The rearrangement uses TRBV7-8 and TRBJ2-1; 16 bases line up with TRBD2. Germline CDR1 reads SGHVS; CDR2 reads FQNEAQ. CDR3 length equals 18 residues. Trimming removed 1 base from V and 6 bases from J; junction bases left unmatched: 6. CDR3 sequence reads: CASSLVGTSGGAGNEQFF. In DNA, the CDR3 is TGTGCCAGCAGCTTAGTTGGGACTAGCGGGGGGGCCGGCAATGAGCAGTTCTTC.

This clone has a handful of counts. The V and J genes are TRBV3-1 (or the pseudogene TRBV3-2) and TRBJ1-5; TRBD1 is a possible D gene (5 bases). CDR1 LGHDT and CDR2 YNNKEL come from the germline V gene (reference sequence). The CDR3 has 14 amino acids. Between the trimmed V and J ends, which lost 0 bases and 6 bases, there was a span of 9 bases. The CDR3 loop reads CASSQDPDTQPQHF. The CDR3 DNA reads TGTGCCAGCAGCCAAGATCCGGACACTCAGCCCCAGCATTTT.

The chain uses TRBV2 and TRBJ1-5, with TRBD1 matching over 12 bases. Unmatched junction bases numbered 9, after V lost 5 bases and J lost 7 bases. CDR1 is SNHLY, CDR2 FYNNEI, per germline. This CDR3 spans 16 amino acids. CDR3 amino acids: CASSTPGTGGGQPQHF. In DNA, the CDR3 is TGTGCCAGCAGTACTCCCGGGACAGGGGGCGGGCAGCCCCAGCATTTT. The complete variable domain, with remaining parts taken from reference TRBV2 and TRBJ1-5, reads EPEVTQTPSHQVTQMGQEVILRCVPISNHLYFYWYRQILGQKVEFLVSFYNNEISEKSEIFDDQFSVERPDGSNFTLKIRSTKLEDSAMYFCASSTPGTGGGQPQHFGDGTRLSIL.

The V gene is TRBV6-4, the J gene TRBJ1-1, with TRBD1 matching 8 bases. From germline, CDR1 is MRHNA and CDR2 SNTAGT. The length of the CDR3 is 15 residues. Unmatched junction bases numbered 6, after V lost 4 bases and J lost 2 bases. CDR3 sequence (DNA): TGTGCCAGCAGTGCCGACAGGGGCGCTAACACTGAAGCTTTCTTT. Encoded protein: CASSADRGANTEAFF.

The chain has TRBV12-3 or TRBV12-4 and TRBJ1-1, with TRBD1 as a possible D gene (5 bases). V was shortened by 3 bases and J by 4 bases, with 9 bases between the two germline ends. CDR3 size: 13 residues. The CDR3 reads CASSFLQGTEAFF. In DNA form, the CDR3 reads TGTGCCAGCAGTTTTCTCCAGGGCACTGAAGCTTTCTTT.

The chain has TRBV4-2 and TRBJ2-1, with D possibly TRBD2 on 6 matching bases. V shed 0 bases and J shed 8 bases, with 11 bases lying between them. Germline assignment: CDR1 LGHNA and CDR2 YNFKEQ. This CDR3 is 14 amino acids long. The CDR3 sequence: CASSQDPSADEQFF. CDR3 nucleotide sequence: TGTGCCAGCAGCCAAGATCCTAGCGCGGATGAGCAGTTCTTC.

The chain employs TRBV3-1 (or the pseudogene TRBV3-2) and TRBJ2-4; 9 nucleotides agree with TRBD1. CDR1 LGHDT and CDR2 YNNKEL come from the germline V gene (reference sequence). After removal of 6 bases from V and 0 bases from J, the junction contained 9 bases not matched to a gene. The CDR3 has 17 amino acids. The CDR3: CASSSRQGGIAKNIQYF. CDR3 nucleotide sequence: TGTGCCAGCAGTTCCCGACAGGGGGGAATAGCCAAAAACATTCAGTACTTC.

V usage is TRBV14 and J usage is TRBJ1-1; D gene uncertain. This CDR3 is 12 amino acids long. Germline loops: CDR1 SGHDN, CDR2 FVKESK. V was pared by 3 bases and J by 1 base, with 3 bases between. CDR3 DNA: TGTGCCAGCAGCCATCAGAACACTGAAGCTTTCTTT. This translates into CASSHQNTEAFF.

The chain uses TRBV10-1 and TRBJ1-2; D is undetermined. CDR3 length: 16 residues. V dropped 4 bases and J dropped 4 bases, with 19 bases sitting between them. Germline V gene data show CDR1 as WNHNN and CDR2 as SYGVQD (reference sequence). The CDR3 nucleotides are TGCGCCAGCAGTGGAGAGATTTGGAGTCCTATCTATGGCTACACCTTC. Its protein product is CASSGEIWSPIYGYTF.

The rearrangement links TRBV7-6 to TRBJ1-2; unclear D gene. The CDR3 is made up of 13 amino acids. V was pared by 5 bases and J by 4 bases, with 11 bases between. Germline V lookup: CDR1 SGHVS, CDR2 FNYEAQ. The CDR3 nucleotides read TGTGCCAGCAGCCCGGACGCGGGCTATGGCTACACCTTC. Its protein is CASSPDAGYGYTF.

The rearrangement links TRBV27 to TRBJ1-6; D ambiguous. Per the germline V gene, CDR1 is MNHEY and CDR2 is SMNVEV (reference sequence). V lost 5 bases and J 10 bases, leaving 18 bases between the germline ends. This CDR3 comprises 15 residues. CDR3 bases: TGTGCCAGCAGTCTCAGGATATCGTTTGGGTCACCCCTCCACTTT. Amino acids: CASSLRISFGSPLHF.

CDR3 in DNA: TGTGCCAGCAACCGGTTAGTCTCCTATAATTCACCCCTCCACTTT. It encodes CASNRLVSYNSPLHF. The chain is built from TRBV28 and TRBJ1-6; D is unresolved. Germline V lookup: CDR1 MDHEN, CDR2 SYDVKM. CDR3 length: 15 amino acids. Trimming took 7 bases from V and 0 from J, leaving 10 bases between them.

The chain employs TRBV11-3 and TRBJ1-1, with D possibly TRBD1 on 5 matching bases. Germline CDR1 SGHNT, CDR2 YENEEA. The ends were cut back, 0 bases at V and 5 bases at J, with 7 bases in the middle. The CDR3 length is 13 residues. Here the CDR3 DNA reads TGTGCCAGCAGCTTAGAGGAGGGGACTGAAGCTTTCTTT. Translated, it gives CASSLEEGTEAFF.

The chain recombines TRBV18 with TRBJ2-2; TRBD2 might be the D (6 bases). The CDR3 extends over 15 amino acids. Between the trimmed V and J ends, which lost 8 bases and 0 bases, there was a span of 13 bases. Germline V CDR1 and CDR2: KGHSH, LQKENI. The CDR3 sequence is CASPLGRTNTGELFF. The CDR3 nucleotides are TGTGCCAGCCCCCTGGGGAGGACGAACACCGGGGAGCTGTTTTTT.

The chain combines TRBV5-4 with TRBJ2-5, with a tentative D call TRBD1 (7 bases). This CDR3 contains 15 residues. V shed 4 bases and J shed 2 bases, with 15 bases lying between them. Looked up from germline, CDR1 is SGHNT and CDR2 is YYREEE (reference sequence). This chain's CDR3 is CASSRGTARQETQYF. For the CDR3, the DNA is TGTGCCAGCAGCCGGGGGACAGCTAGGCAAGAGACCCAGTACTTC.

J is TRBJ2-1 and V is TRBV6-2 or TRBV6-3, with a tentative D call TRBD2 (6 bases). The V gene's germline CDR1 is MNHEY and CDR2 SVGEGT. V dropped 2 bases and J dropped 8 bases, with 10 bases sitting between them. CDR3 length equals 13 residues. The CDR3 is CASSYGGSDEQFF. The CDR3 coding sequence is TGTGCCAGCAGTTACGGGGGGTCGGATGAGCAGTTCTTC.

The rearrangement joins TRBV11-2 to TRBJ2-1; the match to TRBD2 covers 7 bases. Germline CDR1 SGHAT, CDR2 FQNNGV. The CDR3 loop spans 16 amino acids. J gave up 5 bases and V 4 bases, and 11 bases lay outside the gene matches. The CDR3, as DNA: TGTGCCAGCAGCTCCCATGGGGGGGTCGGCGACAATGAGCAGTTCTTC. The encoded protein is CASSSHGGVGDNEQFF.